This is a list of T cell receptor beta chains from one sample in a study of cytomegalovirus exposure and HLA in healthy donors. The repertoire was sequenced with immunoSEQ multiplex PCR; TCRdb's copy has only in-frame clones and lacks some. This sample has about 180,000 clones, with just under 80% found just once. Material for sequencing was PBMCs. These receptors were obtained from a woman aged 25 to 45 in good health and CMV-seronegative. Both conserved end residues are part of each CDR3. The D gene is left open where the match is weak. Rows may omit the clone size; those that give it use once, few, many or a size class.

D gene	V gene	clone size	J gene	CDR3 protein	CDR3 DNA
TRBD2	TRBV5-1	.	TRBJ2-3	CASGTGGHTDTQYF	TGCGCCAGCGGGACGGGGGGTCACACAGATACGCAGTATTTT
TRBD1	TRBV5-6	.	TRBJ1-2	CASSPGQGAGYGYTF	TGTGCCAGCAGCCCCGGACAGGGGGCCGGCTATGGCTACACCTTC
.	TRBV7-2	.	TRBJ1-1	CASSFNPGKNTEAFF	TGTGCCAGCAGTTTTAATCCGGGAAAGAACACTGAAGCTTTCTTT
.	TRBV25-1	.	TRBJ1-1	CASNRGGEAFF	TGTGCCAGCAATCGGGGGGGTGAAGCTTTCTTT
.	TRBV7-9	.	TRBJ2-2	CASSLVNQGLFF	TGTGCCAGCAGCTTAGTCAACCAGGGGCTGTTTTTT
.	TRBV10-3	.	TRBJ2-1	CAISVAANEQFF	TGTGCCATCAGTGTTGCGGCGAATGAGCAGTTCTTC
.	TRBV5-3	.	TRBJ1-6	CARSFPGEQLHNSPLHF	TGTGCCAGAAGCTTTCCCGGGGAGCAGCTGCATAATTCACCCCTCCACTTT
.	TRBV29-1	once	TRBJ2-7	CSVPGSSYEQYF	TGCAGCGTCCCGGGTAGCTCCTACGAGCAGTACTTC
.	TRBV30	.	TRBJ2-5	CAWSHGDYQETQYF	TGTGCCTGGAGTCACGGGGACTACCAAGAGACCCAGTACTTC
.	TRBV5-6	.	TRBJ2-5	CASSPGEQGRFRAQYF	TGTGCCAGCAGCCCGGGGGAACAGGGGAGGTTTCGTGCCCAGTACTTC
.	TRBV5-1	.	TRBJ1-1	CASSLGVRGGDTEAFF	TGCGCCAGCAGCTTGGGGGTTAGGGGGGGGGACACTGAAGCTTTCTTT